Presented here are 7 T cell receptor beta chains from one specimen sequenced in a study of blood T cell repertoires in COVID-19. Repertoires were generated with immunoSEQ multiplex PCR, while TCRdb's copy carries only in-frame clones and drops some. The table lists approximately 74,000 clones, roughly nine tenths of them singletons. Sample: peripheral blood. Every receptor here comes from a woman aged 55-70 years with acute or convalescent COVID-19.

This chain uses TRBV30 with TRBJ1-1; D is unresolved. The length of the CDR3 is 13 residues. The V end lost 4 bases, the J end lost 4 bases, and 13 bases lay between the germline ends. CDR1 and CDR2 from the germline V gene are GTSNPN and SVGIG (reference sequence). The CDR3 spells CAWKRPRVTEAFF. The CDR3 DNA reads TGTGCCTGGAAGAGGCCCCGTGTCACTGAAGCTTTCTTT.

The chain carries TRBV11-2 and TRBJ2-7, with 7 bases identical to TRBD1. Germline loops: CDR1 SGHAT, CDR2 FQNNGV. The J segment lost 2 bases and the V segment lost 5 bases, leaving 9 bases of the junction unmatched. The CDR3 covers 15 residues. The CDR3 reads CASSRLDRSPYEQYF. CDR3 coding DNA: TGTGCCAGCAGCCGGCTGGACAGGAGCCCCTACGAGCAGTACTTC.

This chain links TRBV28 with TRBJ2-7, with D perhaps matching TRBD1 (6 bases). Between the trimmed V and J ends, which lost 2 bases and 0 bases, there was a span of 14 bases. This CDR3 comprises 16 residues. Per germline, CDR1 MDHEN and CDR2 SYDVKM. The CDR3 DNA sequence: TGTGCCAGCAGTTTACTGGGCTGGACAGACTCCTACGAGCAGTACTTC. Protein: CASSLLGWTDSYEQYF.

The chain recombines TRBV6-5 with TRBJ1-6, with TRBD1 matching 7 bases. Germline values: CDR1 MNHEY, CDR2 SVGAGI. J lost 4 bases, V lost 6 bases, and 3 bases had no gene match. CDR3 length: 14 amino acids. CDR3 sequence: CASRGTAYNSPLHF. CDR3 sequence (DNA): TGTGCCAGCAGGGGGACAGCATATAATTCACCCCTCCACTTT.

This clone appeared once. The chain employs TRBV7-3 and TRBJ2-5, with D possibly being TRBD2 (6 bases). The CDR3 is made up of 15 amino acids. Germline V gene lookup returns CDR1 SGHTA and CDR2 FQGTGA. Trimming took off 0 bases at V and 4 bases at J, with 12 bases between the two ends. The CDR3 DNA reads as TGTGCCAGCAGCTTAACATCAGTTAGCGGAGAGACCCAGTACTTC. It codes for CASSLTSVSGETQYF.

In its sample, this clone was seen once. CDR3 DNA sequence: TGTGCCAGCAGTTCGAACAGGGTTGGTGGCTACACCTTC. This encodes CASSSNRVGGYTF. This chain joins TRBV6-2 or TRBV6-3 and TRBJ1-2; D may be TRBD1 (6 bases). This CDR3 contains 13 residues. Germline V CDR1 and CDR2: MNHEY, SVGEGT. Trimming removed 4 bases at V and 7 bases at J, with 13 bases between.

The chain recombines TRBV7-9 with TRBJ2-3; TRBD2 might be the D (7 bases). The germline V and J ends were trimmed by 1 base and 0 bases, with 20 bases remaining between them. The CDR3 is 19 amino acids. CDR1 and CDR2 from the germline V gene are SEHNR and FQNEAQ (reference sequence). The CDR3 nucleotides are TGTGCCAGCAGCTTAGGGTCCTTGGGCGGGGGCCCGAGCACAGATACGCAGTATTTT. Amino acid sequence: CASSLGSLGGGPSTDTQYF.